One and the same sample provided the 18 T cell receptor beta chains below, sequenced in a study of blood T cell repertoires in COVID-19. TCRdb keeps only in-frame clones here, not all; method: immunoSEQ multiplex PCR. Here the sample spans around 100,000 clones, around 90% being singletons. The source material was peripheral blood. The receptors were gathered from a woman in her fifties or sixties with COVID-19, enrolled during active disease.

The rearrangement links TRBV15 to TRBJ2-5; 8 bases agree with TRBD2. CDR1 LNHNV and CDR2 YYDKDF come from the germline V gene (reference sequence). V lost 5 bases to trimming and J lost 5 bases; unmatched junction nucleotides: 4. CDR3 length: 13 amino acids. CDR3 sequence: CATSHIAGETQYF. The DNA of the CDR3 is TGTGCCACCAGCCACATAGCGGGGGAGACCCAGTACTTC. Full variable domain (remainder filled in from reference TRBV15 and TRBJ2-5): DAMVIQNPRYQVTQFGKPVTLSCSQTLNHNVMYWYQQKSSQAPKLLFHYYDKDFNNEADTPDNFQSRRPNTSFCFLDIRSPGLGDTAMYLCATSHIAGETQYFGPGTRLLVL.

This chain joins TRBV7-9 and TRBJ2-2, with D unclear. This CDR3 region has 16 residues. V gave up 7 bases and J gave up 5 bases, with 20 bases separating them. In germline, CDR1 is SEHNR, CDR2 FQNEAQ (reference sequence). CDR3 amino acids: CASTPKKAGETGELFF. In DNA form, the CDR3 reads TGTGCCAGCACCCCAAAGAAAGCAGGTGAAACCGGGGAGCTGTTTTTT.

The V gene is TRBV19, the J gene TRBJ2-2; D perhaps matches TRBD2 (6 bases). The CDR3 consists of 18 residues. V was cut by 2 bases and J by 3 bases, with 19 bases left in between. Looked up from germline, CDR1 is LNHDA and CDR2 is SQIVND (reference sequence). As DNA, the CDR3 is TGTGCCAGTAGTATATACGGGATAATTGGGGAGGACACCGGGGAGCTGTTTTTT. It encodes CASSIYGIIGEDTGELFF.

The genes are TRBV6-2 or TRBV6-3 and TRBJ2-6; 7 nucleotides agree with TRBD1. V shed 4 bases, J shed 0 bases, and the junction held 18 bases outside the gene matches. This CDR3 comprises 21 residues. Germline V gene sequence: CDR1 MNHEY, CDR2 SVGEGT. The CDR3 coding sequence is TGTGCCAGCAGTTCCGGCGGACAGGCTTTTAGCCCGAGCTCTGGGGCCAACGTCCTGACTTTC. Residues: CASSSGGQAFSPSSGANVLTF.

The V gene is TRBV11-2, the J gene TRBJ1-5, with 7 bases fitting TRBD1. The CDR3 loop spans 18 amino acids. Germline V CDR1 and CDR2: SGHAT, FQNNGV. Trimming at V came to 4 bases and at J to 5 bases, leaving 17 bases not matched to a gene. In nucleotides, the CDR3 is TGTGCCAGCAGCTCCGTACACCCGGGACAGCAATTTCATCAGCCCCAGCATTTT. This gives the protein CASSSVHPGQQFHQPQHF.

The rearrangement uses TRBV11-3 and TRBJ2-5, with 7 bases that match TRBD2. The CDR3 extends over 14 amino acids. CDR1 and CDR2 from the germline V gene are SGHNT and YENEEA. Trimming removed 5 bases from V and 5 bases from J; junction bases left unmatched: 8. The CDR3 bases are TGTGCCAGCAGCGGGGGGGATAGCTCGGAGACCCAGTACTTC. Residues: CASSGGDSSETQYF.

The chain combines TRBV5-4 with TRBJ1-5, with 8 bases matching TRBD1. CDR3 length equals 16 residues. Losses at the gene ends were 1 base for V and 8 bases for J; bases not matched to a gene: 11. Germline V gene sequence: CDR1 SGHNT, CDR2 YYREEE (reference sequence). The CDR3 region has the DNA TGTGCCAGCAGCTTGCCGGGGACAGGCGGTATAAAGCCCCAGCATTTT. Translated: CASSLPGTGGIKPQHF.

In nucleotides, the CDR3 is TGTGCCAGCAGCGTAGGTGCGGGACTAGCGGGGGTAAAAGGGACAGATACGCAGTATTTT. Encoded protein: CASSVGAGLAGVKGTDTQYF. The rearrangement joins TRBV9 to TRBJ2-3, with TRBD2 matching over 14 bases. The ends lost 0 bases at V and 3 bases at J; junction bases unmatched: 12. Germline V lookup: CDR1 SGDLS, CDR2 YYNGEE. This CDR3 contains 20 residues. Using reference TRBV9 and TRBJ2-3 for the parts outside the CDR3, the full variable domain is DSGVTQTPKHLITATGQRVTLRCSPRSGDLSVYWYQQSLDQGLQFLIQYYNGEERAKGNILERFSAQQFPDLHSELNLSSLELGDSALYFCASSVGAGLAGVKGTDTQYFGPGTRLTVL.

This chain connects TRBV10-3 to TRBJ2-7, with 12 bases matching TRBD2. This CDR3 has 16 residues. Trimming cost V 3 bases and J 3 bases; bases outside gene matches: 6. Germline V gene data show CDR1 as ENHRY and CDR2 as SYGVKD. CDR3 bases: TGTGCCATCAGTGACACGGGACTAGCGGGTTACTACGAGCAGTACTTC. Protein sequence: CAISDTGLAGYYEQYF.

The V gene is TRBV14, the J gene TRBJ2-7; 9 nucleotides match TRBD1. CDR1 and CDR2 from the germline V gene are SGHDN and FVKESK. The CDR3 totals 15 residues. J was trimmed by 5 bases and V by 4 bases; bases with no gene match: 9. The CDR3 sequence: CASSPGTGIGNEQYF. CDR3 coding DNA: TGTGCCAGCAGCCCCGGGACAGGGATAGGTAACGAGCAGTACTTC.

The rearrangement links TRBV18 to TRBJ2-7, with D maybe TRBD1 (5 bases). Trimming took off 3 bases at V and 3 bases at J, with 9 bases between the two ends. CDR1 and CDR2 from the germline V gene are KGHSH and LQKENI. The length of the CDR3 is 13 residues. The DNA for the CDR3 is TGTGCCAGCTCACCGACAGAAATCTACGAGCAGTACTTC. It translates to CASSPTEIYEQYF. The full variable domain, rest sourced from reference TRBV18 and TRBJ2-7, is NAGVMQNPRHLVRRRGQEARLRCSPMKGHSHVYWYRQLPEEGLKFMVYLQKENIIDESGMPKERFSAEFPKEGPSILRIQQVVRGDSAAYFCASSPTEIYEQYFGPGTRLTVT.

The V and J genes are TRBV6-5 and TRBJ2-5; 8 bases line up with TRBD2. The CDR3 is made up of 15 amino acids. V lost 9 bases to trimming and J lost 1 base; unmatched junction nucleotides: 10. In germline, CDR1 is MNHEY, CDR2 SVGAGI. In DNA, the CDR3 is TGTGCCAGTAACGGGGGGGCCGGGGGCCAAGAGACCCAGTACTTC. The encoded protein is CASNGGAGGQETQYF.

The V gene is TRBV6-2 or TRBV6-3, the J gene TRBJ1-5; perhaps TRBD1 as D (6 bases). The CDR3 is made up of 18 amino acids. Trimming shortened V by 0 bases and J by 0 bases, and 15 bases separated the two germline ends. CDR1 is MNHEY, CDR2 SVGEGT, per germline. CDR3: CASSYSKGGDRSNQPQHF. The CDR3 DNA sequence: TGTGCCAGCAGTTACTCGAAAGGGGGGGATCGTAGCAATCAGCCCCAGCATTTT.

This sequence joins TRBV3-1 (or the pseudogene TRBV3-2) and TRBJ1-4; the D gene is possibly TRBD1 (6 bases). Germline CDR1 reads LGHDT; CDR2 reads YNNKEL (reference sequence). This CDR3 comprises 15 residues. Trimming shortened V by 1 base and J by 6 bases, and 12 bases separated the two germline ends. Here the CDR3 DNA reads TGTGCCAGCAGCCAAGCGGGGGGGGCTGATGAAAAACTGTTTTTT. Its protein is CASSQAGGADEKLFF.

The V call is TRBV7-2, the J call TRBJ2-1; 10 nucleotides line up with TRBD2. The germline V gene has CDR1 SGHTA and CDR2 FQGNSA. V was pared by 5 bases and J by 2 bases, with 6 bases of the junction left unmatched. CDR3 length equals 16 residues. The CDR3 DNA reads TGTGCCAGCAGCCAATCTAGCGGGGGCACCTACAATGAGCAGTTCTTC. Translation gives CASSQSSGGTYNEQFF.

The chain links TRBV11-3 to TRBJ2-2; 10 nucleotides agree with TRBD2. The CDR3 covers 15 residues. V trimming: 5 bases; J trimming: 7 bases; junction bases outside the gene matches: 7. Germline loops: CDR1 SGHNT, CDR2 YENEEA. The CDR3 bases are TGTGCCAGCAGCAAGAGCGGGGGGGCTGACGGGGAGCTGTTTTTT. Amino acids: CASSKSGGADGELFF.

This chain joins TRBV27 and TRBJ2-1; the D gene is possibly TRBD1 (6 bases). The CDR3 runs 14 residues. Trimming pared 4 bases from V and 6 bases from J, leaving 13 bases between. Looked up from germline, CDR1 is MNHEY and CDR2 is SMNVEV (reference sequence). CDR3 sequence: CASSSDRSLNEQFF. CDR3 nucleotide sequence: TGTGCCAGCAGTTCCGACAGGTCCCTCAATGAGCAGTTCTTC.

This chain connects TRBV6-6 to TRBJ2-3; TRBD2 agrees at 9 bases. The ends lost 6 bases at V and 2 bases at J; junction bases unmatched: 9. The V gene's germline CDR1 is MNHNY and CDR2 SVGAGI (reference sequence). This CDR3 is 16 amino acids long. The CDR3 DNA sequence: TGTGCCAGCAGCCCCGGGACTAGCCTCGTCACAGATACGCAGTATTTT. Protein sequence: CASSPGTSLVTDTQYF.